This T cell receptor beta chain was captured in a study of blood T cell repertoires in COVID-19. Living in 24 US areas, the participants were between roughly 18 and 90 years of age. Cohort allocation depended upon clinical history that participants reported. Cohort 3 recovered donors had two negative PCRs, clearance, or symptom resolution. Using immunoSEQ multiplex PCR, the repertoire was profiled, and TCRdb retains in-frame clones only, with some absent. The sample has some 310,000 clones; just under 90% are singletons. The CDR3 spans 16 residues. CDR1 SEHNR and CDR2 FQNEAQ come from the germline V gene (reference sequence). The J segment lost 0 bases and the V segment lost 4 bases, leaving 7 bases of the junction unmatched.

Material: PBMCs or T cells enriched from blood (not recorded which). This sequence joins TRBV7-9 and TRBJ2-7; 9 positions match TRBD1. The TCR comes from a woman in her twenties or thirties who had recovered from COVID-19. CDR3 coding DNA: TGTGCCAGCAGCTCAACAGGACAGGGGTACTCCTACGAGCAGTACTTC. It yields the protein CASSSTGQGYSYEQYF.